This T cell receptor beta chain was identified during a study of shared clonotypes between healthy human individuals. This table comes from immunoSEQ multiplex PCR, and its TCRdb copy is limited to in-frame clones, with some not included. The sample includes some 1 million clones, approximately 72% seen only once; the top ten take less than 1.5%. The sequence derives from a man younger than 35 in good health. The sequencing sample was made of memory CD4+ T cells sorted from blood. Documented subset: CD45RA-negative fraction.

CDR3 nucleotide sequence: TGTGCCAGCAGTTATTTGGGACAGGGTGATTATACTGAAGCTTTCTTT. Its translation: CASSYLGQGDYTEAFF. V gene TRBV6-5 combines with J gene TRBJ1-1, with TRBD1 matching 9 bases. CDR1 MNHEY and CDR2 SVGAGI come from the germline V gene. After removal of 3 bases from V and 5 bases from J, the junction contained 10 bases not matched to a gene. CDR3 length: 16 amino acids.